The present T cell receptor (beta chain) was sequenced within a study of cytomegalovirus exposure and HLA in healthy donors. V gave up 4 bases and J gave up 2 bases; unmatched junction bases: 8. From germline, CDR1 is SGHNT and CDR2 YYREEE (reference sequence). This CDR3 has 15 residues. In the PCR, 60 Vbeta and 13 Jbeta primers were used. Method: immunoSEQ multiplex PCR; TCRdb's copy keeps in-frame clones and lacks some. This listing includes some 42,000 clones. The J gene is TRBJ2-5, the V gene TRBV5-4; TRBD2 matches at 7 bases. Specimen: PBMCs. The receptor was derived from a man aged 30 to 39 in good health and CMV-seronegative. CDR3 in amino acids: CASSMQTSRQETQYF. CDR3 in DNA: TGTGCCAGCAGCATGCAGACTAGCAGGCAAGAGACCCAGTACTTC.